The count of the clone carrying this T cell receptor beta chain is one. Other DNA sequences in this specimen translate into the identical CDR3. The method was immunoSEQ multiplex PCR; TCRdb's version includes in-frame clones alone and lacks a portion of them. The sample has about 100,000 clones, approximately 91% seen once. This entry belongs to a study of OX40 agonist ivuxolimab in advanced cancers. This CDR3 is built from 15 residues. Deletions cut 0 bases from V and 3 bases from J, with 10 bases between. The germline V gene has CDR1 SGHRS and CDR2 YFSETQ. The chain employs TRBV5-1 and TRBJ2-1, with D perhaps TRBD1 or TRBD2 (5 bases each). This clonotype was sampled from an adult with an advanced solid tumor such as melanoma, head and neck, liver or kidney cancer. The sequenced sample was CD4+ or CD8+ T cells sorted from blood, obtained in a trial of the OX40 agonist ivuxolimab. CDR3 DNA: TGCGCCAGCAGCTTGGTCGCAGGGAGCTACAATGAGCAGTTCTTC. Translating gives CASSLVAGSYNEQFF.